Given below is one T cell receptor (beta chain) in context. Its specificity is not known. The data belong to a study of cytomegalovirus exposure and HLA in healthy donors. Overall study context: HLA-typed donors were the source of some 80 million unique TCRs, which an early data release held. The study, taken as a whole, reports: Trimming of TCR beta V- and J-genes showed a link, identified in a later analysis, to a missense DCLRE1C variant. The records held CMV serostatus as the only immune exposure information. Across all donors, roughly uniform sequencing depth was an assumption of the presence/absence analyses.

The PCR contained 60 Vbeta and 13 Jbeta primers. The assay was immunoSEQ multiplex PCR, and TCRdb's table has in-frame clones only and misses some. Of some 180,000 clones listed, around 80% were seen once; the top ten hold approximately 1.2%. With V trimmed by 3 bases and J by 1 base, 8 bases remained unmatched. CDR3 length equals 16 residues. Per the germline V gene, CDR1 is KGHSH and CDR2 is LQKENI. The TCR originated in a girl aged 2 to 9 in good health and CMV-seropositive. The sample consisted of PBMCs. This chain links TRBV18 with TRBJ1-1, with 7 positions matching TRBD1. The CDR3 DNA reads TGTGCCAGCTCACCGTCGGGACAGACACAGAACACTGAAGCTTTCTTT. It translates to CASSPSGQTQNTEAFF.